This note documents a single T cell receptor beta chain sequence. As yet, its antigen is unknown. Samples underwent the assay at deep level. In the original analysis: In the immunoSEQ data, sequences were junction-only and lacked quality scores, so filtering differed. Data came from immunoSEQ multiplex PCR; TCRdb stores just in-frame clones and leaves some out. The V and J calls and clone size are taken from that table; D and trimming were inferred from the DNA. This sample has millions of clones, with 93% found just once. These data originate in a study of shared clonotypes between healthy human individuals. Findings and limits, study-wide: Larger richness was generally estimated for naive than memory subsets. Rarefaction indicated that sorted-subset sequencing remained incomplete although depth was large.

Germline CDR1 reads LNHNV; CDR2 reads YYDKDF (reference sequence). V was pared by 4 bases and J by 4 bases, with 9 bases between. This CDR3 region has 13 residues. The sequenced material came from naive CD4+ T cells from PBMCs. The subset was: CD45RA+ positively selected. The TCR originated in a man between 18 and 35 years old in good health. Some clones in this sample may be carry-over from other donors' samples. The rearrangement links TRBV15 to TRBJ2-3; D unclear. CDR3 nucleotide sequence: TGTGCCACCAGCAAGCGCGTGTCAGATACGCAGTATTTT. Its protein is CATSKRVSDTQYF.